This T cell receptor (beta chain) was identified in a study of human T cells and chemical hapten exposure (dated by TCRdb to about 2021). Study-wide context: For sensitization, 2% DPC in acetone was applied to a roughly 2 cm by roughly 2 cm area of upper inner arm skin. Throughout the approximately 23-week study period, patients were also given weekly therapeutic DPC doses on the scalp. Patch testing was done on the upper back using Finn chambers containing 0.01% DPC, and results were scored after 6 days according to International Contact Dermatitis Research Group standards. The patient cohort, mostly female, included alopecia areata with under or over 50% scalp involvement, alopecia totalis and alopecia universalis. Libraries were pooled for sequencing, and variation in per-sample TCR yields was attributed mainly to small differences in library volumes within the pool. This study followed changes in the peripheral blood TCR repertoire in vivo during primary and secondary sensitization of alopecia patients to the hapten diphenylcyclopropenone (DPC). Patient blood was sampled pre-sensitization (week 0) and at 2, 6 and about 24 weeks after DPC sensitization. Blood for TCR sequencing was provided by twenty-nine alopecia patients at one to four time points (pre-sensitization, 2, 6 and 24 weeks).

This clonotype appeared a few times. Its antigen is unknown. It has no much larger one-base neighbor in the sample; base qualities were not kept. The germline V gene encodes CDR1 MNHEY and CDR2 SVGAGI. Its CDR3 holds 17 amino acids, cysteine through phenylalanine. Kept here is only the CDR3 DNA, which spans 51 bases and is read in frame from base 1. Relative to germline, V is missing 0 bases and J is missing 8 bases, with 9 bases of the junction outside any gene match. The library was obtained by RACE. The instrument was a NextSeq 500. Library preparation attached unique molecular identifiers to individual cDNA molecules for quantitative, reproducible TCR counting. From each blood RNA sample, both TCR alpha and TCR beta chains were sequenced. The authors' pipeline ran thus. Samples had a median of around 92,000 TCRs, with a range from about 23,224 to 690,600. V, J and CDR3 annotation of the TCR reads was performed with the Decombinator software suite. For PS versus PT1 abundance plots, all samples were subsampled to the same number of TCRs (28,000). TCRs were defined as expanded if absent before sensitization and observed at least eight times at the 2-week time point. Using fastp at Q25 and MiXCR, TCRdb reprocessed the public reads and kept productive beta chains. Each entry is one CDR3 protein sequence, shown with its most common DNA and genes. It is TCRdb's table, rather than the study itself, that gives the V and J calls and clone size. Here the sample has approximately 90,000 distinct CDR3 sequences; roughly a tenth occur a single time. Jointly, the top ten make up 2% to 2.5% of the sample.

Reading the label with the study, this specimen's time point is: patch test 1, 2 weeks after DPC sensitization. Read against the paper, the sample's treatment or condition label means: therapeutic diphenylcyclopropenone sensitization with weekly scalp DPC. At every patch-test visit, the blood draw took place before the patch test was put on. Eligible patients were aged 18 to 70, diagnosed with alopecia, deemed suitable for DPC therapy, and excluded if pregnant. Total RNA was isolated from unfractionated whole blood collected in Tempus Blood RNA tubes. The full study reports these points: Repeated subsampling changed both the strength of the expansion versus patch-test correlation and the threshold at which the correlation became significant. Expanded TCRs formed significantly more large CDR3 similarity clusters than pre-sensitization or healthy control sets, consistent with antigen-driven responses. Because all patients had alopecia, a presumed autoimmune disease, the immune response of the patients might differ from that of healthy individuals. The number of TCRs above 1 in 1000 frequency did not change with DPC sensitization; there was no evidence of global repertoire structure alterations. A positive correlation was found between the number of PT1 expanded TCRs and patch test score, with significance reached at thresholds 8, 16 and 32 but not 4.

The specimen was whole blood, collected in connection with sensitization to the hapten diphenylcyclopropenone (DPC). The sequence is built from TRBV6-5 and TRBJ2-1, with 11 bases in between that match TRBD2. This clonotype was sampled from a man aged 35 to 55 with alopecia areata. Some clones in this sample may be carry-over from other donors' samples. In nucleotide form, the sequence is TGTGCCAGCAGTTACTCGTTTAATAGCGGGAGGGCCTATGAGCAGTTCTTC. It is translated as CASSYSFNSGRAYEQFF.